One and the same sample provided the 19 T cell receptor beta chains below, sequenced in a study of human T cells and chemical hapten exposure. The time point was: pre-sensitization, week 0. Treatment meaning: therapeutic diphenylcyclopropenone sensitization with weekly scalp DPC. TCRdb reprocessed the RACE reads via MiXCR and lists one record per CDR3 protein. The sample yields around 180,000 distinct CDR3 sequences, 25% to 35% seen once. The sample in question was whole blood, obtained in connection with sensitization to the hapten diphenylcyclopropenone (DPC). These receptors were collected from a woman aged 25 to 39 with alopecia areata. Some clones in this sample may be carry-over from other donors' samples.

The V gene is TRBV20-1, the J gene TRBJ1-5, with D possibly TRBD1 on 5 matching bases. Looked up from germline, CDR1 is DFQATT and CDR2 is SNEGSKA (reference sequence). V lost 6 bases and J lost 7, with 13 bases in between. This CDR3 spans 12 amino acids. The CDR3 reads CSAGSGTQPQHF. In DNA, the CDR3 is TGCAGTGCCGGGAGCGGGACGCAGCCCCAGCATTTT.

This clonotype occurred a few times. V and J are TRBV5-1 and TRBJ2-2, with TRBD1 matching 8 bases. Germline values: CDR1 SGHRS, CDR2 YFSETQ. This CDR3 has 15 residues. Trimming removed 2 bases from V and 3 bases from J; junction bases left unmatched: 3. The CDR3: CASSFGQGDTGELFF. CDR3 coding DNA: TGCGCCAGCAGCTTCGGACAGGGCGACACCGGGGAGCTGTTTTTT.

CDR3 coding DNA: TGTGCCAGCAGCTTCGGGGGTGGGGAGCAGTACTTC. Its translation is CASSFGGGEQYF. V and J are TRBV7-2 and TRBJ2-7; the D gene is possibly TRBD2 (6 bases). This CDR3 is built from 12 residues. Trimming pared 3 bases from V and 7 bases from J, leaving 10 bases between. Germline lookup yields CDR1 SGHTA and CDR2 FQGNSA. Drawing the rest from reference TRBV7-2 and TRBJ2-7, the complete variable domain is GAGVSQSPSNKVTEKGKDVELRCDPISGHTALYWYRQSLGQGLEFLIYFQGNSAPDKSGLPSDRFSAERTGGSVSTLTIQRTQQEDSAVYLCASSFGGGEQYFGPGTRLTVT.

This clonotype appeared many times. CDR3: CSARPSAATEAFF. For the CDR3, the DNA is TGCAGTGCTAGGCCCTCCGCAGCCACTGAAGCTTTCTTT. The rearrangement uses TRBV20-1 and TRBJ1-1; the D is unclear. The CDR3 is 13 amino acids. Trimming took off 3 bases at V and 4 bases at J, with 12 bases between the two ends. Germline CDR1 reads DFQATT; CDR2 reads SNEGSKA (reference sequence).

The table lists this clonotype with a few counts. The V and J genes are TRBV2 and TRBJ1-5, with D possibly TRBD1 on 5 matching bases. CDR3 length: 14 amino acids. V was clipped by 5 bases and J by 2 bases, with 10 bases between them. Germline V lookup: CDR1 SNHLY, CDR2 FYNNEI. CDR3 in amino acids: CASSHRGGNQPQHF. Written as DNA, the CDR3 is TGTGCCAGCAGTCATCGGGGGGGCAATCAGCCCCAGCATTTT.

This chain connects TRBV5-1 to TRBJ2-1; no reliable D call. V dropped 3 bases and J dropped 2 bases, with 12 bases sitting between them. The CDR3 totals 15 residues. The germline gives CDR1 SGHRS, CDR2 YFSETQ. The CDR3 DNA reads as TGCGCCAGCAGCTCGCACATTATTACCTACAATGAGCAGTTCTTC. Protein: CASSSHIITYNEQFF.

In this sample, this clonotype turned up a few times. V usage is TRBV12-2 and J usage is TRBJ2-2; TRBD1 is the table's D call and was not checked against the DNA. TRBV12-2 is a pseudogene segment. The length of the CDR3 is 20 residues. CDR3 protein: CASRFDSSRNRDEDTGELFF. CDR3 nucleotide sequence: TGTGCAAGTCGCTTCGATTCTAGTAGAAACCGGGACGAAGACACCGGGGAGCTGTTTTTT.

The chain joins TRBV10-3 to TRBJ2-3; maybe TRBD1 (6 bases). The CDR3 length is 15 residues. Germline V gives CDR1 ENHRY, CDR2 SYGVKD. V gave up 0 bases and J gave up 0 bases, with 7 bases separating them. The CDR3 nucleotides are TGTGCCATCAGTGAGTCTGGACAGAGCACAGATACGCAGTATTTT. Its translation: CAISESGQSTDTQYF.

The CDR3 DNA is TGCAGCGTTGAATTCGGACAGGGACTTATGGAGCAGTACTTC. It specifies CSVEFGQGLMEQYF. V gene TRBV29-1 combines with J gene TRBJ2-7, with TRBD1 identical over 8 bases. The trim removed 2 bases at V and 7 bases at J, leaving 10 bases unmatched. CDR3 length: 14 residues. Germline values: CDR1 SQVTM, CDR2 ANQGSEA.

The genes are TRBV6-4 and TRBJ2-3; weak D call: TRBD1 (6 bases). There are 14 residues in the CDR3. The germline gives CDR1 MRHNA, CDR2 SNTAGT. V lost 5 bases and J lost 3, with 12 bases in between. The CDR3 loop reads CASSSDSDTDTQYF. The CDR3 bases are TGTGCCAGCAGTTCGGACAGCGATACAGATACGCAGTATTTT.

This clonotype was found a few times. CDR3 loop: CASRQTGASSYNEQFF. In DNA, the CDR3 is TGTGCCAGCAGACAAACGGGAGCGAGCTCCTACAATGAGCAGTTCTTC. V and J are TRBV3-1 and TRBJ2-1; maybe TRBD2 (6 bases). Germline CDR1 LGHDT, CDR2 YNNKEL (reference sequence). The CDR3 sequence is 16 residues long. Trimming cost V 6 bases and J 0 bases, with 15 bases left between them.

On this clonotype: One junction end does not reproduce the germline sequence, and a read error may be involved. The rearrangement uses TRBV20-1 and TRBJ2-1; 9 bases align to TRBD2. Looked up from germline, CDR1 is DFQATT and CDR2 is SNEGSKA (reference sequence). The CDR3 extends over 16 amino acids. The CDR3 DNA is TGCAGTACTAGAGATGTTAGGACTAGCGTTTACAATGAGCAGTTCTTC. Translated: CSTRDVRTSVYNEQFF.

With regard to this clonotype: The CDR3 does not end in the conserved phenylalanine or tryptophan, so this is likely a read error. The chain carries TRBV20-1 and TRBJ2-1, with D tentatively TRBD2 (6 bases). CDR3 size: 15 residues. Germline values: CDR1 DFQATT, CDR2 SNEGSKA (reference sequence). V gave up 4 bases and J gave up 0 bases, with 13 bases separating them. The CDR3 here is CSAINGGLSYNEQFS. Written as DNA, the CDR3 is TGCAGTGCTATAAACGGGGGTCTCTCCTACAATGAGCAGTTCTCC.

CDR3: CASSLLSGYGYTF. CDR3 in DNA: TGTGCCAGCAGTTTATTGTCAGGCTATGGCTACACCTTC. The chain has TRBV28 and TRBJ1-2; D remains unclear. Per the germline V gene, CDR1 is MDHEN and CDR2 is SYDVKM. V was clipped by 1 base and J by 4 bases, with 7 bases between them. The CDR3 consists of 13 residues.

In its sample, this clonotype was seen many times. The chain links TRBV7-2 to TRBJ1-1; D remains ambiguous. V was cut by 0 bases and J by 2 bases, with 4 bases left in between. Germline V gene sequence: CDR1 SGHTA, CDR2 FQGNSA. The length of the CDR3 is 13 residues. In DNA form, the CDR3 reads TGTGCCAGCAGCTTAGCCGAAAACACTGAAGCTTTCTTT. It codes for CASSLAENTEAFF. The whole variable domain, filled in from reference TRBV7-2 and TRBJ1-1, reads GAGVSQSPSNKVTEKGKDVELRCDPISGHTALYWYRQSLGQGLEFLIYFQGNSAPDKSGLPSDRFSAERTGGSVSTLTIQRTQQEDSAVYLCASSLAENTEAFFGQGTRLTVV.

This chain links TRBV28 with TRBJ2-2; D is ambiguous. Germline-derived CDR1 and CDR2 are MDHEN and SYDVKM. V shed 5 bases and J shed 3 bases, with 7 bases lying between them. This CDR3 has 13 residues. The CDR3 spells CASSASYTGELFF. The CDR3 coding sequence is TGTGCCAGCAGTGCCTCTTACACCGGGGAGCTGTTTTTT.

The chain carries TRBV28 and TRBJ1-5; maybe TRBD1 (5 bases). CDR1 is MDHEN and CDR2 is SYDVKM in the germline V gene. With 6 bases removed from V and 3 bases from J, the gap between germline ends came to 24 bases. The CDR3 is 18 amino acids. CDR3 protein: CASRSTLKGIVNNQPQHF. The CDR3 nucleotides are TGTGCCAGCAGGAGCACCTTAAAGGGGATCGTGAACAATCAGCCCCAGCATTTT.

This clonotype was observed once. J is TRBJ2-7 and V is TRBV4-1; 12 bases match TRBD2. The CDR3 covers 14 residues. The V gene's germline CDR1 is MGHRA and CDR2 YSYEKL. J was trimmed by 5 bases and V by 1 base; bases with no gene match: 0. The DNA for the CDR3 is TGCGCCAGCAGCCAAGGGACTAGCGGGAACGAGCAGTACTTC. Amino acids: CASSQGTSGNEQYF.

This chain links TRBV7-9 with TRBJ2-3, with TRBD2 as a possible D gene (5 bases). This CDR3 is 13 amino acids long. V dropped 8 bases and J dropped 1 base, with 10 bases sitting between them. The V gene's germline CDR1 is SEHNR and CDR2 FQNEAQ (reference sequence). The CDR3 DNA is TGTGCCAGCGACCGGCGGGGCACAGATACGCAGTATTTT. Its protein is CASDRRGTDTQYF.